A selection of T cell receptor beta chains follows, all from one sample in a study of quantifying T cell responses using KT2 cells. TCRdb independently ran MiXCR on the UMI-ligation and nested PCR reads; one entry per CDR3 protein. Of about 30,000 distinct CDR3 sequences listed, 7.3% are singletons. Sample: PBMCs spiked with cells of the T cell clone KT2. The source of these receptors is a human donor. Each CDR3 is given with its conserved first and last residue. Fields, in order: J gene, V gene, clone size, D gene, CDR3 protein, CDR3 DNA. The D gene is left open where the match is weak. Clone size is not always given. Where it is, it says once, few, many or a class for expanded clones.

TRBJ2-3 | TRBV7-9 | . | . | CASSFLEYTDTQYF | TGTGCCAGCAGCTTTCTAGAATACACAGATACGCAGTATTTT
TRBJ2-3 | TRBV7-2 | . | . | CASSLAAPQAGKDTQYF | TGTGCCAGCAGCTTAGCGGCCCCCCAGGCCGGAAAAGATACGCAGTATTTT
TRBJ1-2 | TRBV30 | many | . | CAWSAGFSYGYTF | TGTGCCTGGAGTGCAGGGTTCTCCTATGGCTACACCTTC
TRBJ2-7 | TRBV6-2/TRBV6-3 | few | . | CASTKGGSGEQYF | TGTGCCAGCACCAAAGGGGGATCCGGCGAGCAGTACTTC
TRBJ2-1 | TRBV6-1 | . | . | CASEAAAGGNEQFF | TGTGCCAGCGAGGCGGCCGCCGGGGGAAATGAGCAGTTCTTC
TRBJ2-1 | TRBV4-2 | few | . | CASSARDTNNEQFF | TGTGCCAGCAGCGCCCGGGACACAAACAATGAGCAGTTCTTC
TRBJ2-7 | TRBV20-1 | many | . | CSARNRALSYEQYF | TGCAGTGCTAGAAACAGGGCACTATCCTACGAGCAGTACTTC
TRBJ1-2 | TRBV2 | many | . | CASSEAGRSGGYTF | TGTGCCAGCAGTGAAGCCGGCAGGTCGGGCGGCTACACCTTC
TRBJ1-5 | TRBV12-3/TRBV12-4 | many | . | CASKFVVRAGELSNQPQHF | TGTGCCAGCAAATTCGTCGTCCGGGCAGGGGAGTTGAGCAATCAGCCCCAGCATTTT
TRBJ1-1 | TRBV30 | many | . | CAWTRGHGSDEAFF | TGTGCCTGGACCAGGGGTCACGGGTCCGATGAAGCTTTCTTT
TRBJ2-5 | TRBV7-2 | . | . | CASSTSLYLQQETQYF | TGTGCCAGCAGCACAAGTTTGTACCTACAACAAGAGACCCAGTACTTC
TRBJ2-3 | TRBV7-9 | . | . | CASSLLQTTDTQYF | TGTGCCAGCAGCTTATTACAGACCACAGATACGCAGTATTTT
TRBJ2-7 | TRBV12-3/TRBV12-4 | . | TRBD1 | CASSSGTGGSYEQYF | TGTGCCAGCTCCTCGGGGACAGGGGGTTCCTACGAGCAGTACTTC
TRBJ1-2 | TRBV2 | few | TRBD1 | CASRSGQGLIYGYTF | TGTGCCAGCAGGTCCGGACAGGGATTAATCTATGGCTACACCTTC
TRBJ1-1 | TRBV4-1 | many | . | CASSQDSVGRLNTEAFF | TGCGCCAGCAGCCAAGATAGCGTGGGGAGGCTGAACACTGAAGCTTTCTTT
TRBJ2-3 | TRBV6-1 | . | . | CASALRDSTDTQYF | TGTGCCAGTGCCCTCAGAGATAGCACAGATACGCAGTATTTT
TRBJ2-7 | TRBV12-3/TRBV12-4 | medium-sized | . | CAPEQGQSKF | TGTGCCCCGGAGCAGGGCCAATCCAAGTTC
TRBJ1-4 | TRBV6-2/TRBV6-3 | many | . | CASSSTAKLFF | TGTGCCAGCAGTTCGACAGCGAAACTGTTTTTT
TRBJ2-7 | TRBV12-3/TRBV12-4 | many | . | CASSRVGTFEQYF | TGTGCCAGCAGCCGGGTGGGCACTTTCGAGCAGTACTTC
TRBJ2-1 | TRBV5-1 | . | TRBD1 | CASSTSQGGTYNEQFF | TGCGCCAGCAGCACTTCACAGGGGGGCACCTACAATGAGCAGTTCTTC
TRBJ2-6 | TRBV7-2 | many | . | CASSLIFGSGANVLTF | TGTGCCAGCAGCTTAATTTTCGGCTCTGGGGCCAACGTCCTGACTTTC
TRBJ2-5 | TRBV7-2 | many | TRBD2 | CASSSSGAQETQYF | TGTGCCAGCAGCTCTAGCGGAGCCCAAGAGACCCAGTACTTC
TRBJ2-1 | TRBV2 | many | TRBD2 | CASSWTSGYNNEQFF | TGTGCCAGCAGTTGGACTAGCGGATACAACAATGAGCAGTTCTTC
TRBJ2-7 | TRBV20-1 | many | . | CSARDHAGKVYEQYF | TGCAGTGCTAGAGACCATGCAGGGAAGGTTTACGAGCAGTACTTC
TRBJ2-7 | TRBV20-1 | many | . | CSSGPTSYEQYF | TGCAGTTCAGGGCCCACCTCCTACGAGCAGTACTTC
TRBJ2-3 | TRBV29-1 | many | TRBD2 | CSAGVRLASSTQYF | TGCAGCGCCGGAGTAAGACTAGCGTCCTCTACGCAGTATTTT
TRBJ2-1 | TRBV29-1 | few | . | CSVSTGPIGEQFF | TGCAGCGTTTCAACAGGGCCTATAGGTGAGCAGTTCTTC
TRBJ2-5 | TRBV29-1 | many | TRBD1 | CSVRQGGQETQYF | TGCAGCGTAAGACAGGGGGGACAAGAGACCCAGTACTTC
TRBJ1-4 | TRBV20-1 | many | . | CSARVTAEKLFF | TGCAGTGCTAGGGTCACCGCAGAAAAACTGTTTTTT
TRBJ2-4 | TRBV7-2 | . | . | CASSLVGDGGAKNIQYF | TGTGCCAGCAGCTTGGTCGGGGACGGTGGAGCCAAAAACATTCAGTACTTC
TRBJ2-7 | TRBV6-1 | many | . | CASSESYSNSYEQYF | TGTGCCAGCAGTGAAAGCTACTCCAACTCCTACGAGCAGTACTTC
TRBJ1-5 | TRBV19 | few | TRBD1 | CASSRAQGGQPQHF | TGTGCCAGTAGTAGAGCTCAGGGGGGTCAGCCCCAGCATTTT
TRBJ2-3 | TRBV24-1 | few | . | CATSDPGVGGSSDTQYF | TGTGCCACCAGTGATCCCGGGGTAGGCGGTTCGTCGGATACGCAGTATTTT
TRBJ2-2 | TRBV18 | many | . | CASSPRGGANTGELFF | TGTGCCAGCTCACCGCGGGGCGGGGCGAACACCGGGGAGCTGTTTTTT
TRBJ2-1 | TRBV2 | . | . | CASNPSLSSYNEQFF | TGTGCCAGCAATCCATCACTTAGCTCCTACAATGAGCAGTTCTTC
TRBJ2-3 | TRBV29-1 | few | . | CSALGSTDTQYF | TGCAGCGCCTTGGGTTCCACAGATACGCAGTATTTT
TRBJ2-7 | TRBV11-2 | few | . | CASSLGLGGPYEQYF | TGTGCCAGCAGCTTAGGATTAGGGGGACCCTACGAGCAGTACTTC
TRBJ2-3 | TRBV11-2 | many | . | CASSLEVRASQYF | TGTGCCAGCAGCTTAGAAGTGAGGGCTTCGCAGTATTTT
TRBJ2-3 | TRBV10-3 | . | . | CAIASGRQYEDTQYF | TGTGCCATCGCCTCCGGACGGCAATATGAGGATACGCAGTATTTT
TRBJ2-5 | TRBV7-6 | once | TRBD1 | CASSSYRGEETQYF | TGTGCCAGCAGCTCATACAGGGGGGAAGAGACCCAGTACTTC
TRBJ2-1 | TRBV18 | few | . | CASSPSIDEQFF | TGTGCCAGCTCCCCCTCTATAGATGAGCAGTTCTTC
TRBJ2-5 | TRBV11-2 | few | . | CASSLRGGGETQYF | TGTGCCAGCAGCTTAAGGGGGGGAGGGGAGACCCAGTACTTC
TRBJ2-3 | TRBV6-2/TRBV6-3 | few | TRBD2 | CASSYLAGVTPRSTDTQYF | TGTGCCAGCAGTTACTTAGCGGGGGTGACCCCGAGAAGCACAGATACGCAGTATTTT
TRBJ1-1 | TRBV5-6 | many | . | CASSLALLNTEAFF | TGTGCCAGCAGCTTGGCCTTGTTGAACACTGAAGCTTTCTTT
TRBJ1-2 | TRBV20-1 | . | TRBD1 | CSARLIRPGQGNYGYTF | TGCAGTGCTAGGCTGATAAGACCGGGACAGGGAAACTATGGCTACACCTTC
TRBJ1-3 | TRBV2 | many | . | CASNLVSGNTIYF | TGTGCCAGCAACTTGGTCTCTGGAAACACCATATATTTT
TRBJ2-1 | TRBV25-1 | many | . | CASSEYRGSAGEQFF | TGTGCCAGCAGTGAATACAGGGGAAGTGCGGGTGAGCAGTTCTTC
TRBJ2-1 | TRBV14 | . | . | CASRADSSYYNEQFF | TGTGCCAGCAGGGCAGACAGTTCTTACTACAATGAGCAGTTCTTC
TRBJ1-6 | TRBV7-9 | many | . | CASTPQGSYNSPLHF | TGTGCCAGCACCCCCCAGGGCTCCTATAATTCACCCCTCCACTTT
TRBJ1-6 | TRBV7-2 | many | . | CASSLGDNYSPLHF | TGTGCCAGCAGCTTAGGGGACAACTATTCACCCCTCCACTTT
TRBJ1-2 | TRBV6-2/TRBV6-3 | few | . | CASHNGPAKGYTF | TGTGCCAGCCACAACGGGCCCGCCAAGGGCTACACCTTC
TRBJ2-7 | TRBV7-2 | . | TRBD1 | CASSPDRGYEQYF | TGTGCCAGCAGCCCCGACAGGGGCTACGAGCAGTACTTC
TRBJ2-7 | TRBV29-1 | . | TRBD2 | CSVEDLGLAAYSYEQYF | TGCAGCGTTGAAGATCTCGGTCTAGCGGCGTACTCCTACGAGCAGTACTTC
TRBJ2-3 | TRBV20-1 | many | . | CSARSPLGGTDTQYF | TGCAGTGCTAGATCACCCCTAGGGGGCACAGATACGCAGTATTTT
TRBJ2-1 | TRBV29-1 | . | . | CSVERGRGYNEQFF | TGCAGCGTTGAGCGCGGCCGGGGGTACAATGAGCAGTTCTTC
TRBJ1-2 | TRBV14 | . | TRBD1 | CASSLDWDRSYGYTF | TGTGCCAGCAGCCTCGACTGGGACAGAAGCTATGGCTACACCTTC
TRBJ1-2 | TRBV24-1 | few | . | CATSGEKGVYGYTF | TGTGCCACCAGCGGGGAAAAGGGAGTTTATGGCTACACCTTC
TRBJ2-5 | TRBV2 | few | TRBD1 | CASSDYRGIVSETQYF | TGTGCCAGCAGCGATTACAGGGGAATCGTGTCGGAGACCCAGTACTTC
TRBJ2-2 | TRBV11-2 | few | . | CASSLPGGVAGELFF | TGTGCCAGCAGCCTTCCGGGCGGGGTAGCCGGGGAGCTGTTTTTT